This T cell receptor beta chain was sequenced in a study of T cells in Graves' hyperthyroidism and ophthalmopathy. In the case of this clonotype: The antigen is undetermined.

Per the germline V gene, CDR1 is LNHDA and CDR2 is SQIVND (reference sequence). This CDR3 spans 16 amino acids. The junction had 5 bases not matched to a gene; V was cut back by 3 bases and J by 1 base. What was amplified from RNA transcripts were TCR beta CDR3 regions. A first-round RT-PCR of the TCR CDR3 used the HTBI primer set. TCRdb recomputed calls from the multiplex PCR reads with MiXCR, one row per CDR3 protein. The data hold 500,000 to 800,000 distinct CDR3 sequences, with about 45% observed a single time. The diagnostic basis comprised clinical symptoms, serum thyroxine and TRAb, thyroid ultrasound and orbital computed tomography. Findings and limits, study-wide: Within blood appeared most thyroid clonotypes that had expanded above 0.001. The authors' 13 V-J model separated ophthalmopathy from stable hyperthyroidism. The model forecast ophthalmopathy, anticipating it by a median approximately 6.1 months before onset.

This TCR was recovered from an adult man with Graves' disease, either hyperthyroidism or ophthalmopathy (not recorded which). The V gene is TRBV19, the J gene TRBJ1-1, with 10 nucleotides matching TRBD1. Sequencing was done on a sample of peripheral blood or thyroid tissue (not recorded which). The CDR3 nucleotides are TGTGCCAGTAGTATTCGGACAGGGGGACCGAACACTGAAGCTTTCTTT. As protein: CASSIRTGGPNTEAFF.